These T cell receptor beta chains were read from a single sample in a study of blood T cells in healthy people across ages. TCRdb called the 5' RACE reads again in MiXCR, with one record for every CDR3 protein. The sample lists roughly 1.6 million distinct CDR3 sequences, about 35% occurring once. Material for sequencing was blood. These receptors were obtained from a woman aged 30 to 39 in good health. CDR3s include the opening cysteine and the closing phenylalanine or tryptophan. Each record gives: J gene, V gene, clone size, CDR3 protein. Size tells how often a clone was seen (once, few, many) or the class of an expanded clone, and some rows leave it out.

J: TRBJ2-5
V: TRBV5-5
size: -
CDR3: CASSPGLAVYLETQYF

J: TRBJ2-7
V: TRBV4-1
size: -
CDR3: CASSHTLGRGGRYEQYF

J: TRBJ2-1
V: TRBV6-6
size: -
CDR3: CASSYGSSGSLYNEQFF

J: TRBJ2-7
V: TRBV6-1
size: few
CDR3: CASSEAGHTINYEQYF

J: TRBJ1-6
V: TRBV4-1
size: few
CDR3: CASSQDLGQGKPPLHF

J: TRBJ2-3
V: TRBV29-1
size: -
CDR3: CSVGRWGADTQYF

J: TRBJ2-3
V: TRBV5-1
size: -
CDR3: CASSQDPFGPTDTQYF

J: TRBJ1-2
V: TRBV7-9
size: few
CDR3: CASSLAKTGPRDYGYTF

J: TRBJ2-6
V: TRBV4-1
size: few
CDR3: CASSQEESASGANVLTF

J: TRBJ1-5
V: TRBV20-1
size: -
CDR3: CSARDDLSTVRQPQHF

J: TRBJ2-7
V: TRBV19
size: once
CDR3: CASSRGQSGNEQYF

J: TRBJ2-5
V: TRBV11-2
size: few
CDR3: CASSLVTSSQETQYF

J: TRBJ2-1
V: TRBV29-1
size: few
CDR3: CSAPPSGSWNEQFF

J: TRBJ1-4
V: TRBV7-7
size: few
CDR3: CASSPSPLGKLFF

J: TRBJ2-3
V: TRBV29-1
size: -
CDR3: CSVPAPGGTDTQYF

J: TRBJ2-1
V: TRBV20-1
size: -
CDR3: CSAPTPGRNNEQFF

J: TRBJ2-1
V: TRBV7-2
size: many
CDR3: CASSSTGGLAGQYNEQFF

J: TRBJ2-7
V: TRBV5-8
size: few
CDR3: CASSPSLEQYF

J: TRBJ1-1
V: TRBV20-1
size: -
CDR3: CSARDLASGPTEAFF

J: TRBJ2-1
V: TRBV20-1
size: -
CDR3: CSARNQAGPTYNEQFF

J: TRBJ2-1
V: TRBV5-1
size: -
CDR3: CASSHGQGAFGEQFF

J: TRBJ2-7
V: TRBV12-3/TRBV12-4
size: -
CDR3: CASSLGLGTILREQYF

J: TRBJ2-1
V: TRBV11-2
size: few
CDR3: CASSLTSGRARNEQFF

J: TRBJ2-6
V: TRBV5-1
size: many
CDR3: CASSEVTGANVLTF

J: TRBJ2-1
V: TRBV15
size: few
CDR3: CATSRVQGLASNEQFF

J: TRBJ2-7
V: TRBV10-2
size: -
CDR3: CASSEYSPGSYEQYF

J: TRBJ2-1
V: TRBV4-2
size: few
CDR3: CASSQKGTKGSGGLSSYNEQFF

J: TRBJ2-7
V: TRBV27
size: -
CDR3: CASSEEIGFEQYF

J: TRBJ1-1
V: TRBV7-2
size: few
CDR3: CASSRSPGHKNTEAFF

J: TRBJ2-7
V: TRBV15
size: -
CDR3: CATSRDMGHYEQYF

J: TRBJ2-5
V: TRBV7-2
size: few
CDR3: CASNIRGQETQYF

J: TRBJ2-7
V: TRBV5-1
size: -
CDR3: CASSSLRTGAVGQYF

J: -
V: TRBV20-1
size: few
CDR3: CSAREWGQGPETQYF

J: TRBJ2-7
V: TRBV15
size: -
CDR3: CATSRVSRLGEQYF

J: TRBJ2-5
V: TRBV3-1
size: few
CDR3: CASSSLRRETQYF

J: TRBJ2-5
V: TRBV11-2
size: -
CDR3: CASSFSLEYQETQYF

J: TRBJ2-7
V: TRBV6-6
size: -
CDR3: CASRNSLAGAVQYF

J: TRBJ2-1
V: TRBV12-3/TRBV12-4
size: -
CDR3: CATLAGAHNEQFF

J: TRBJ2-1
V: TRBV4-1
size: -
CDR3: CASSQDVAGVNFGEQFF

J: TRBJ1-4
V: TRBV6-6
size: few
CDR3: CASSLQGNPHEKLFF

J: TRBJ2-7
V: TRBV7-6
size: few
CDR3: CASSPGLAGGTSYEQYF

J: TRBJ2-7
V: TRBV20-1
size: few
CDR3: CSAFPLRASGSFEQYF

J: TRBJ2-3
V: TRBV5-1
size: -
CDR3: CASSLKVAGKSPDTQYF

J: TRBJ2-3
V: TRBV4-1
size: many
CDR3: CASSHERIGAGGRTDTQYF

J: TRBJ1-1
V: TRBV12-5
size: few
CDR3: CASGWGTVGGEAFF

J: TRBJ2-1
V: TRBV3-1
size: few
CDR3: CASSQFTGANEQFF